A single sample is the source of the 8 T cell receptor beta chains below, sequenced in a study of blood T cell repertoires in COVID-19. Measured with immunoSEQ multiplex PCR; TCRdb has only the in-frame clones, and not every one. The sample carries about 230,000 clones, approximately 84% recorded once. Sequencing was carried out using PBMCs or T cells enriched from blood (not recorded which). These receptors all stem from a young man who had recovered from COVID-19.

This clone appeared once. V is TRBV7-9 and J is TRBJ2-3; TRBD2 agrees at 10 bases. This CDR3 has 12 residues. Trimming at V came to 11 bases and at J to 6 bases, leaving 5 bases not matched to a gene. Germline V gene data show CDR1 as SEHNR and CDR2 as FQNEAQ (reference sequence). DNA for the CDR3: TGTGCCTGCGGACTAGCGGCGGATACGCAGTATTTT. The encoded protein is CACGLAADTQYF.

This clone is categorized as medium-sized. A junction end diverges from the germline sequence, so it may reflect a read error. Distinct nucleotide sequences in the sample also encode this CDR3. This chain joins TRBV7-9 and TRBJ1-6, with TRBD1 as a possible D gene (5 bases). In germline, CDR1 is SEHNR, CDR2 FQNEAQ (reference sequence). The CDR3 is made up of 17 amino acids. CDR3 in amino acids: CPTTTHDRGGVNSPLHF. In DNA, the CDR3 is TGCCCCACCACCACCCACGACCGGGGGGGAGTAAATTCACCCCTCCACTTT.

V gene TRBV7-8 combines with J gene TRBJ2-2, with 9 bases fitting TRBD1. Germline-derived CDR1 and CDR2 are SGHVS and FQNEAQ. CDR3 length: 16 residues. Losses at the gene ends were 6 bases for V and 8 bases for J; bases not matched to a gene: 13. The CDR3 spells CASSSPGQGVSGELFF. In DNA form, the CDR3 reads TGTGCCAGCAGTTCCCCGGGACAGGGAGTTTCGGGGGAGCTGTTTTTT.

This clone was seen many times. Within the sample, other DNA sequences also encode this same CDR3. V gene TRBV6-5 combines with J gene TRBJ1-2, with a weak D call TRBD1 (6 bases). V gave up 0 bases and J gave up 5 bases, with 16 bases separating them. CDR3 length equals 16 residues. Germline CDR1 reads MNHEY; CDR2 reads SVGAGI. For the CDR3, the DNA is TGTGCCAGCAGTTACTCCCGGACGGGGGGCGGTTATGGCTACACCTTC. Its translation: CASSYSRTGGGYGYTF.

The chain is built from TRBV4-2 and TRBJ2-7; 7 nucleotides match TRBD2. This CDR3 has 15 amino acids. After removal of 0 bases from V and 3 bases from J, the junction contained 5 bases not matched to a gene. Germline lookup yields CDR1 LGHNA and CDR2 YNFKEQ. For the CDR3, the DNA is TGTGCCAGCAGCCAAGAAGCGCGGGAGAACTACGAGCAGTACTTC. Translated: CASSQEARENYEQYF.

The rearrangement joins TRBV29-1 to TRBJ1-3; 8 nucleotides align to TRBD1. The junction had 9 bases not matched to a gene; V was cut back by 2 bases and J by 0 bases. Germline loops: CDR1 SQVTM, CDR2 ANQGSEA. This CDR3 spans 17 amino acids. CDR3 DNA: TGCAGCGTTGAATTTGGACGGGACAGGAGCTCTGGAAACACCATATATTTT. Amino acid sequence: CSVEFGRDRSSGNTIYF.

This clone was recorded only once. The V gene is TRBV28, the J gene TRBJ1-5; 9 bases align to TRBD1. The CDR3 sequence is 16 residues long. Germline assignment: CDR1 MDHEN and CDR2 SYDVKM. The ends lost 4 bases at V and 2 bases at J; junction bases unmatched: 6. CDR3 sequence reads: CASSSGTGRRNQPQHF. The DNA of the CDR3 is TGTGCCAGCAGTTCAGGGACAGGGCGCCGCAATCAGCCCCAGCATTTT.

This clone turned up a few times. CDR3 in DNA: TGCGCCAGCAGCCAGGGGCCTGTGGCGGGGGTTAACTACGAGCAGTACTTC. Translating gives CASSQGPVAGVNYEQYF. The J gene is TRBJ2-7, the V gene TRBV4-1, with 7 bases matching TRBD2. The CDR3 is 17 residues long. Germline-derived CDR1 and CDR2 are MGHRA and YSYEKL. V was clipped by 3 bases and J by 3 bases; unmatched bases: 14.